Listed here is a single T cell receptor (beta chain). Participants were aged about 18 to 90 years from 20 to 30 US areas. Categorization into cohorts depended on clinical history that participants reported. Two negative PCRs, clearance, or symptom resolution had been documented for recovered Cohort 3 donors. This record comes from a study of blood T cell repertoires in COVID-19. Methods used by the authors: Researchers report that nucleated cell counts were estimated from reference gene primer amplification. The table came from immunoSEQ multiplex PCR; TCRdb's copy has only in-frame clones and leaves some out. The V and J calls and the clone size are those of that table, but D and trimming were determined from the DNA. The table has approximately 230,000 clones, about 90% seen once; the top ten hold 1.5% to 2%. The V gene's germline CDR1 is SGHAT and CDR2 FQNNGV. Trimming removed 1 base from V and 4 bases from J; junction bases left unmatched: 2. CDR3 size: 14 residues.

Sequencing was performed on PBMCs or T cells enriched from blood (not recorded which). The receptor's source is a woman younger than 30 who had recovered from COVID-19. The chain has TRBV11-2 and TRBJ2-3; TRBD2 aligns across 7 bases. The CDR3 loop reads CASSLGTSADTQYF. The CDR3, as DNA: TGTGCCAGCAGCTTAGGGACTAGTGCAGATACGCAGTATTTT.